A selection of T cell receptor beta chains follows, all from one sample in a study of blood T cell repertoires in COVID-19. This table comes from immunoSEQ multiplex PCR, and its TCRdb copy is limited to in-frame clones, with some not included. The sample lists tens of thousands of clones; 65% to 85% were seen once. Sequenced: peripheral blood. Every receptor here comes from a man aged 50 or older with active COVID-19. Each CDR3 is given with its conserved first and last residue. The D gene is left open where the match is weak. Size is omitted from some rows. Given values are once, few, many or a class for expanded clones.

TRBV15	TRBJ2-1	TRBD1	.	CATSPGTGTYNEQFF	TGTGCCACCAGCCCCGGGACAGGGACCTACAATGAGCAGTTCTTC
TRBV28	TRBJ2-7	TRBD2	.	CASSSVGEGNEQYF	TGTGCCAGCAGCTCAGTAGGGGAGGGTAACGAGCAGTACTTC
TRBV11-2	TRBJ2-2	TRBD2	.	CASSSRTSGNTGELFF	TGTGCCAGCAGCTCTCGGACTAGCGGAAACACCGGGGAGCTGTTTTTT
TRBV25-1	TRBJ1-4	.	few	CASSRDQTNEKLFF	TGTGCCAGCAGTAGAGATCAAACTAATGAAAAACTGTTTTTT
TRBV7-9	TRBJ2-1	TRBD1	few	CASSPAGQGFHEQFF	TGTGCCAGCAGCCCCGCGGGACAGGGGTTCCATGAGCAGTTCTTC
TRBV5-1	TRBJ2-1	.	.	CASSQSQVPYNEQFF	TGCGCCAGCAGCCAATCTCAGGTCCCCTACAATGAGCAGTTCTTC
TRBV6-2/TRBV6-3	TRBJ2-1	.	.	CASSQRSWNEQFF	TGTGCCAGCAGCCAGCGGTCTTGGAATGAGCAGTTCTTC
TRBV10-3	TRBJ1-5	.	.	CATSAGVDQPQHF	TGTGCCACCAGTGCAGGGGTTGATCAGCCCCAGCATTTT
TRBV30	TRBJ2-1	TRBD2	.	CAWAPGLADNEQFF	TGTGCCTGGGCTCCGGGACTAGCGGACAATGAGCAGTTCTTC
TRBV15	TRBJ2-7	TRBD2	.	CATSRDRAAGEQYF	TGTGCCACCAGCAGAGATCGGGCAGCGGGGGAGCAGTACTTC
TRBV7-8	TRBJ1-1	.	.	CASSFVRAEAFF	TGTGCCAGCAGCTTCGTCAGGGCTGAAGCTTTCTTT
TRBV5-4	TRBJ1-5	.	once	CASSLNRSGDNQPQHF	TGTGCCAGCAGCTTGAACCGTAGCGGTGACAATCAGCCCCAGCATTTT
TRBV10-2	TRBJ2-7	.	.	CASADRTTYEQYF	TGCGCCAGCGCAGACAGGACCACCTACGAGCAGTACTTC
TRBV11-1	TRBJ1-6	TRBD1	.	CASSFTGGYNSPLHF	TGTGCCAGCAGTTTCACAGGGGGCTATAATTCACCCCTCCACTTT
TRBV6-5	TRBJ1-5	TRBD1	.	CASSRDRDQPQHF	TGTGCCAGCAGTCGGGACAGGGATCAGCCCCAGCATTTT
TRBV7-2	TRBJ1-2	TRBD1	.	CASTYRQGYGYTF	TGTGCCAGCACCTACCGACAGGGATATGGCTACACCTTC
TRBV5-8	TRBJ2-2	.	.	CASSLGLNTGELFF	TGTGCCAGCAGCTTGGGGCTTAACACCGGGGAGCTGTTTTTT
TRBV20-1	TRBJ1-1	.	.	CMTRNTEAFF	TGCATGACACGGAACACTGAAGCTTTCTTT
TRBV19	TRBJ2-5	.	.	CASSTGQETQYF	TGTGCCAGTAGTACAGGACAAGAGACCCAGTACTTC
TRBV6-4	TRBJ1-6	.	.	CASRSESSYNSPLHF	TGTGCCAGCAGATCGGAGAGCTCCTATAATTCACCCCTCCACTTT
TRBV5-4	TRBJ2-6	.	.	CASSLGGTGANVLTF	TGTGCCAGCAGCTTGGGAGGGACTGGGGCCAACGTCCTGACTTTC
TRBV30	TRBJ2-1	.	.	CAWSVRGSEQFF	TGTGCCTGGAGTGTACGGGGGAGTGAGCAGTTCTTC
TRBV5-8	TRBJ2-7	.	once	CASSLVGGAAGYYEQYF	TGTGCCAGCAGCTTGGTAGGCGGCGCGGCTGGCTACTACGAGCAGTACTTC
TRBV2	TRBJ2-3	.	.	CASSQQGGTDTQYF	TGTGCCAGCAGTCAACAGGGAGGCACAGATACGCAGTATTTT
TRBV7-9	TRBJ2-1	TRBD1	.	CASSLVGQYNEQFF	TGTGCCAGCAGCTTAGTGGGACAGTACAATGAGCAGTTCTTC
TRBV6-2/TRBV6-3	TRBJ2-7	.	.	CASSPERVSYEQYF	TGTGCCAGCAGTCCGGAGCGGGTCTCCTACGAGCAGTACTTC
TRBV24-1	TRBJ2-3	.	.	CATSDPRQTTGAQYF	TGTGCCACCAGTGATCCCCGGCAGACCACAGGTGCGCAGTATTTT
TRBV7-3	TRBJ2-2	TRBD2	.	CASSPGLAGWSNTGELFF	TGTGCCAGCAGCCCCGGACTAGCGGGATGGTCGAACACCGGGGAGCTGTTTTTT
TRBV7-2	TRBJ2-3	TRBD1	.	CASSLYQQGRQGTDTQYF	TGTGCCAGCAGCCTGTACCAACAGGGGCGTCAGGGCACAGATACGCAGTATTTT
TRBV2	TRBJ2-2	TRBD1	.	CASSRTGDSGELFF	TGTGCCAGCTCTCGGACAGGGGATAGCGGGGAGCTGTTTTTT
TRBV21-1	TRBJ2-7	.	once	CASLSVDRGYLSYEQYF	TGTGCCAGCCTCTCCGTAGACAGGGGGTACCTTTCCTACGAGCAGTACTTC
TRBV3-1/TRBV3-2	TRBJ2-7	.	.	CASSQASYEQYF	TGTGCCAGCAGCCAAGCCAGCTACGAGCAGTACTTC
TRBV7-3	TRBJ1-1	.	.	CASSPPGDTEAFF	TGTGCCAGCAGCCCCCCAGGGGACACTGAAGCTTTCTTT
TRBV12-5	TRBJ2-3	.	.	CASGLGVSTDTQYF	TGTGCTAGTGGTTTAGGGGTATCCACAGATACGCAGTATTTT
TRBV10-3	TRBJ2-3	.	few	CAISEWGVSSTDTQYF	TGTGCCATCAGTGAGTGGGGAGTCTCTAGCACAGATACGCAGTATTTT
TRBV5-1	TRBJ2-5	TRBD1	.	CASSLTGGQETQYF	TGCGCCAGCAGCTTGACAGGGGGCCAAGAGACCCAGTACTTC
TRBV7-9	TRBJ1-2	.	.	CASNLPVEGARGYTF	TGTGCCAGCAACCTCCCGGTAGAAGGGGCCCGTGGCTACACCTTC
TRBV6-4	TRBJ2-2	.	medium-sized	CASSEAAPATGELFF	TGTGCCAGCAGTGAGGCCGCCCCCGCCACCGGGGAGCTGTTTTTT
TRBV9	TRBJ2-5	TRBD2	.	CASSSSSGRQTQYF	TGTGCCAGCAGCTCCTCTAGCGGGAGGCAGACCCAGTACTTC
TRBV19	TRBJ1-1	.	.	CASSIILGRTEAFF	TGTGCCAGTAGTATAATCCTGGGGCGCACTGAAGCTTTCTTT
TRBV5-1	TRBJ1-2	.	.	CASSSIVGASTYGYTF	TGCGCCAGCAGCTCCATCGTAGGAGCCAGCACCTATGGCTACACCTTC
TRBV11-3	TRBJ2-2	.	once	CASSLGATNTGELFF	TGTGCCAGCAGCTTAGGGGCCACCAACACCGGGGAGCTGTTTTTT
TRBV12-5	TRBJ2-1	TRBD2	once	CASGFREGEQFF	TGTGCTAGCGGGTTTAGGGAGGGTGAGCAGTTCTTC
TRBV28	TRBJ2-1	.	.	CASSLYAGGTYNEQFF	TGTGCCAGCAGTTTATATGCAGGCGGGACCTACAATGAGCAGTTCTTC
TRBV4-2	TRBJ2-7	.	few	CASSSVASEYEQYF	TGTGCCAGCAGCTCCGTGGCTAGCGAGTACGAGCAGTACTTC
TRBV28	TRBJ2-7	.	.	CASSLLAGRSSEQYF	TGTGCCAGCAGTTTATTGGCAGGGCGATCTAGCGAGCAGTACTTC
TRBV5-6	TRBJ1-1	.	.	CASSLGVNTEAFF	TGTGCCAGCAGCTTAGGAGTGAACACTGAAGCTTTCTTT
TRBV27	TRBJ2-6	TRBD1	.	CASTLRDRGMAGANVLTF	TGTGCCAGCACCCTAAGGGACAGGGGGATGGCTGGGGCCAACGTCCTGACTTTC
TRBV9	TRBJ2-3	TRBD2	.	CASSQRTSGGTDTQYF	TGTGCCAGCAGCCAAAGGACTAGCGGGGGCACAGATACGCAGTATTTT
TRBV4-1	TRBJ2-1	TRBD2	.	CASSQGPLAGGRDEQFF	TGCGCCAGCAGCCAAGGCCCCTTAGCGGGGGGGCGGGATGAGCAGTTCTTC
TRBV11-3	TRBJ2-2	TRBD2	.	CASSLSGRAYGELFF	TGTGCCAGCAGCTTAAGCGGGAGGGCCTACGGGGAGCTGTTTTTT